A single sample is the source of the 18 T cell receptor beta chains below, sequenced in a study of cytomegalovirus exposure and HLA in healthy donors. Primers for the PCR totalled 60 Vbeta and 13 Jbeta. Assay: immunoSEQ multiplex PCR; the TCRdb copy retains only in-frame clones and omits some. This table holds some 110,000 clones, less than 80% found once. The specimen sequenced was PBMCs. These receptors came from a woman aged 40 to 50 in good health and CMV-seropositive.

V usage is TRBV28 and J usage is TRBJ2-7; the D is unclear. Between the trimmed V and J ends, which lost 2 bases and 3 bases, there was a span of 11 bases. Looked up from germline, CDR1 is MDHEN and CDR2 is SYDVKM. The CDR3 has 14 amino acids. CDR3 residues: CASSLELNFYEQYF. Written as DNA, the CDR3 is TGTGCCAGCAGTTTAGAATTGAACTTCTACGAGCAGTACTTC. Combining the CDR3 with reference TRBV28 and TRBJ2-7 gives the whole variable domain DVKVTQSSRYLVKRTGEKVFLECVQDMDHENMFWYRQDPGLGLRLIYFSYDVKMKEKGDIPEGYSVSREKKERFSLILESASTNQTSMYLCASSLELNFYEQYFGPGTRLTVT.

DNA of the CDR3: TGTGCCAGCAGCGGAGGACAGGGCTACAATGAGCAGTTCTTC. This sequence encodes CASSGGQGYNEQFF. V gene TRBV9 combines with J gene TRBJ2-1, with 8 bases lining up with TRBD1. The CDR3 extends over 14 amino acids. Germline V CDR1 and CDR2: SGDLS, YYNGEE. After removal of 3 bases from V and 3 bases from J, the junction contained 2 bases not matched to a gene.

J is TRBJ1-2 and V is TRBV7-2; 8 bases agree with TRBD1. The CDR3 consists of 14 residues. CDR1 SGHTA and CDR2 FQGNSA come from the germline V gene. The V and J ends lost 1 base and 7 bases, in that order; junction bases with no gene match: 5. CDR3 sequence: CASSLGQGKAGYTF. CDR3 DNA sequence: TGTGCCAGCAGCTTAGGACAGGGGAAGGCTGGCTACACCTTC.

There are a few counts of this clone. The chain is built from TRBV6-1 and TRBJ1-2, with TRBD1 matching over 8 bases. Germline trimming cut 3 bases from V and 4 bases from J; bases unmatched to any gene: 7. This CDR3 is 15 amino acids long. Germline assignment: CDR1 MNHNS and CDR2 SASEGT. The CDR3 loop is CASSDGTGAFYGYTF. CDR3 in DNA: TGTGCCAGCAGTGATGGGACAGGCGCCTTCTATGGCTACACCTTC.

The chain employs TRBV19 and TRBJ1-1; D unclear. The CDR3 is 13 residues long. V was pared by 7 bases and J by 0 bases, with 9 bases between. Germline-derived CDR1 and CDR2 are LNHDA and SQIVND (reference sequence). The CDR3 bases are TGTGCCAGTACGGCGGCGATGAACACTGAAGCTTTCTTT. This codes for CASTAAMNTEAFF.

The CDR3 region is CASSTSTRTEGNEQFF. In nucleotides, the CDR3 is TGTGCCAGCAGCACCTCAACTAGAACGGAAGGGAATGAGCAGTTCTTC. J is TRBJ2-1 and V is TRBV27; D may be TRBD2 (5 bases). V lost 6 bases to trimming and J lost 7 bases, with 22 bases between them. Germline assignment: CDR1 MNHEY and CDR2 SMNVEV (reference sequence). The CDR3 covers 16 residues.

The rearrangement links TRBV7-8 to TRBJ2-3, with D possibly TRBD2 on 6 matching bases. V was cut by 4 bases and J by 3 bases, with 14 bases left in between. Germline lookup yields CDR1 SGHVS and CDR2 FQNEAQ. CDR3 length: 15 amino acids. This CDR3 reads CASSWNGRGTDTQYF. In DNA form, the CDR3 reads TGTGCCAGCAGCTGGAACGGGAGAGGAACAGATACGCAGTATTTT. The entire variable domain, with the rest obtained from reference TRBV7-8 and TRBJ2-3, is as follows: GAGVSQSPRYKVAKRGQDVALRCDPISGHVSLFWYQQALGQGPEFLTYFQNEAQLDKSGLPSDRFFAERPEGSVSTLKIQRTQQEDSAVYLCASSWNGRGTDTQYFGPGTRLTVL.

The chain uses TRBV5-8 and TRBJ2-5, with D possibly TRBD1 on 5 matching bases. The tail of the sequence fits TRBJ2-7 better, so the J call may be wrong. The CDR3 has 15 amino acids. The germline gives CDR1 SGHTS, CDR2 YDEGEE. CDR3 protein: CASSRAGGHSYEQYF. CDR3 coding DNA: TGTGCCAGCAGTAGGGCAGGCGGACACTCCTACGAGCAGTACTTC.

V and J are TRBV18 and TRBJ2-7; D uncertain. Trimming removed 1 base from V and 7 bases from J, with 20 bases in between. CDR3 length: 16 residues. CDR1 is KGHSH, CDR2 LQKENI, per germline. In DNA form, the CDR3 reads TGTGCCAGCTCACCACTTCCGGCCCTAGTAAGCGCAGAGCAGTACTTC. Translation gives CASSPLPALVSAEQYF. The variable domain in full, completed from reference TRBV18 and TRBJ2-7, reads NAGVMQNPRHLVRRRGQEARLRCSPMKGHSHVYWYRQLPEEGLKFMVYLQKENIIDESGMPKERFSAEFPKEGPSILRIQQVVRGDSAAYFCASSPLPALVSAEQYFGPGTRLTVT.

The chain joins TRBV5-6 to TRBJ2-3; D is unclear. This CDR3 is built from 12 residues. Germline CDR1 is SGHDT and CDR2 is YYEEEE. Deletions cut 4 bases from V and 6 bases from J, with 9 bases between. The CDR3 reads CASSPFFDTQYF. The DNA for the CDR3 is TGTGCCAGCAGCCCCTTTTTCGATACGCAGTATTTT.

The DNA of the CDR3 is TGCAGCGTTGTGAATCCCCGACAGGGAGATGGCTACACCTTC. Protein sequence: CSVVNPRQGDGYTF. This chain joins TRBV29-1 and TRBJ1-2; 7 bases align to TRBD1. This CDR3 has 14 amino acids. The germline V gene encodes CDR1 SQVTM and CDR2 ANQGSEA. Germline trimming cut 4 bases from V and 6 bases from J; bases unmatched to any gene: 11.

This chain connects TRBV6-5 to TRBJ2-1; D is possibly TRBD2 (5 bases). V dropped 4 bases and J dropped 4 bases, with 17 bases sitting between them. Germline lookup yields CDR1 MNHEY and CDR2 SVGAGI. The CDR3 consists of 16 residues. CDR3 amino acids: CASSSADSPTYNEQFF. CDR3 coding DNA: TGTGCCAGCAGTTCGGCGGACTCACCTACTTACAATGAGCAGTTCTTC.

CDR3 sequence reads: CASSLGTENYEQYF. The CDR3 nucleotides read TGTGCCAGTAGTCTTGGGACAGAAAACTACGAGCAGTACTTC. The chain recombines TRBV19 with TRBJ2-7; TRBD1 matches at 7 bases. In germline, CDR1 is LNHDA, CDR2 SQIVND (reference sequence). The length of the CDR3 is 14 residues. J gave up 3 bases and V 5 bases, and 7 bases lay outside the gene matches.

DNA of the CDR3: TGTGCCAGCAGCCAAGAGACATCTCTTAACACTGAAGCTTTCTTT. This sequence encodes CASSQETSLNTEAFF. V gene TRBV4-2 combines with J gene TRBJ1-1; no definite D call. The CDR3 spans 15 residues. The germline CDR1 and CDR2 sequences are LGHNA and YNFKEQ. Trimming stripped 0 bases from V and 2 bases from J, with 10 bases between.

The chain employs TRBV2 and TRBJ2-1, with D perhaps TRBD2 (5 bases). There are 15 residues in the CDR3. The V gene lost 3 bases and the J gene lost 8 bases, with 17 bases spanning the gap. Germline CDR1 is SNHLY and CDR2 is FYNNEI. CDR3 coding DNA: TGTGCCAGCAGTGAGCCAAGGGATGGAGCGGATGAGCAGTTCTTC. It codes for CASSEPRDGADEQFF.

V and J are TRBV5-1 and TRBJ2-3, with 10 bases that match TRBD2. Trimming took 2 bases from V and 1 from J; bases not matched to a gene: 4. The CDR3 is made up of 16 amino acids. Germline CDR1 reads SGHRS; CDR2 reads YFSETQ. DNA for the CDR3: TGCGCCAGCAGCTTTAGGACTAGCGGACGCACAGATACGCAGTATTTT. Translated, it gives CASSFRTSGRTDTQYF.

The chain couples TRBV30 to TRBJ2-3; D not resolved. This CDR3 has 15 residues. The V end was cut by 2 bases, the J end by 6 bases, with 18 bases between. In germline, CDR1 is GTSNPN, CDR2 SVGIG (reference sequence). The CDR3 loop is CAWSLDPYSFDTQYF. CDR3 coding DNA: TGTGCCTGGAGTCTAGACCCCTATTCTTTCGATACGCAGTATTTT.

V gene TRBV6-5 combines with J gene TRBJ1-1; 8 positions agree with TRBD1. Losses at the gene ends were 5 bases for V and 3 bases for J; bases not matched to a gene: 5. The CDR3 totals 14 residues. Germline CDR1 MNHEY, CDR2 SVGAGI. CDR3 region: CASSSGTGDTEAFF. CDR3 bases: TGTGCCAGCAGTAGCGGGACAGGCGACACTGAAGCTTTCTTT.